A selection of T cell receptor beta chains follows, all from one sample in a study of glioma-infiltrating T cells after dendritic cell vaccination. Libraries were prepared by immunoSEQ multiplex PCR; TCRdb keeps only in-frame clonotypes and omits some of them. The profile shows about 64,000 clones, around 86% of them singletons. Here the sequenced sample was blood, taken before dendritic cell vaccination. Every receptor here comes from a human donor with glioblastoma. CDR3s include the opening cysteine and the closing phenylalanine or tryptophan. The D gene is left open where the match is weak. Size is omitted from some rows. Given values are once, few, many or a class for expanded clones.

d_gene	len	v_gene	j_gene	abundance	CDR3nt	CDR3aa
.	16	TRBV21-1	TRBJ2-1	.	TGTGCCAGCAGCCAGAGAGGGCAGGCGATTAACAATGAGCAGTTCTTC	CASSQRGQAINNEQFF
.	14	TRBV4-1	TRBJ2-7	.	TGCGCCAGCAGCCGACAGGAACTCGTTGACGAGCAGTACTTC	CASSRQELVDEQYF
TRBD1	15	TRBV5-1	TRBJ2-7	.	TGCGCCAGCAGCCCTGGACAGGGGGGGTCCTACGAGCAGTACTTC	CASSPGQGGSYEQYF
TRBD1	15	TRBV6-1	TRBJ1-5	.	TGTGCCAGCAGTGTTAGGGACAGGCACAATCAGCCCCAGCATTTT	CASSVRDRHNQPQHF
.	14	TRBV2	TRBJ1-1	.	TGTGCCAGCAGTGAAAGGGGCAGGGGCACTGAAGCTTTCTTT	CASSERGRGTEAFF
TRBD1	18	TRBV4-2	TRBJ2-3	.	TGTGCCAGCAGCCAAGACCCCGACAGGGGCCCTAGCACAGATACGCAGTATTTT	CASSQDPDRGPSTDTQYF
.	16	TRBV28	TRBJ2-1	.	TGTGCCAGCAACCCCTTGGGGTCAGGGTATAGTCATGAGCAGTTCTTC	CASNPLGSGYSHEQFF
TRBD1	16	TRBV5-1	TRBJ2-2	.	TGCGCCAGCAGCCCCACCGGGGACAGGGTGAGCGGGGAGCTGTTTTTT	CASSPTGDRVSGELFF
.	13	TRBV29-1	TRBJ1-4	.	TGCAGCGTGAAATCCAGGTATAATGAAAAACTGTTTTTT	CSVKSRYNEKLFF
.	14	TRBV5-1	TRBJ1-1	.	TGCGCCAGCAGCCCCGGGGGTTTCGGGACTGAAGCTTTCTTT	CASSPGGFGTEAFF
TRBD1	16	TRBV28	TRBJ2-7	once	TGTGCCAGCAGTTCCCCCGGGACAGGGAAGACCTACGAGCAGTACTTC	CASSSPGTGKTYEQYF
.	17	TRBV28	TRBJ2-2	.	TGTGCCAGCAACCCCCTCAGGCGGCGGGGGAACACCGGGGAGCTGTTTTTT	CASNPLRRRGNTGELFF